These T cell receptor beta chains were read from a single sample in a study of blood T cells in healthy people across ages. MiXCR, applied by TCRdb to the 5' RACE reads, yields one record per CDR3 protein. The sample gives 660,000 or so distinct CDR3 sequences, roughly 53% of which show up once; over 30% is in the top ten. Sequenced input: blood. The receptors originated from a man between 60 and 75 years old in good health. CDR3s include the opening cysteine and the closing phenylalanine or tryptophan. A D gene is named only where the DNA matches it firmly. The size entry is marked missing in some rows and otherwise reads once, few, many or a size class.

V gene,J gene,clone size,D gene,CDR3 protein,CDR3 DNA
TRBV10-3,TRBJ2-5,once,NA,CAIRVQVEETQYF,TGTGCCATCAGGGTACAGGTGGAGGAGACCCAGTACTTC
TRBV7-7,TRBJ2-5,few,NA,CASSLDAGPQETQYF,TGTGCCAGCAGCTTAGATGCTGGTCCCCAAGAGACCCAGTACTTC
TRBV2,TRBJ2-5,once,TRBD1,CASSEGTGGREETQYF,TGTGCCAGCAGTGAAGGGACAGGGGGCAGGGAAGAGACCCAGTACTTC
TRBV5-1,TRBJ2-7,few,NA,CASSLSTGPYEQYF,TGCGCCAGCAGCTTGTCCACAGGACCCTACGAGCAGTACTTC
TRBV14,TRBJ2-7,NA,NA,CASSQDSPLGGQYF,TGTGCCAGCAGCCAAGATTCGCCCCTAGGTGGGCAGTACTTC
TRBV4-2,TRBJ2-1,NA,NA,CASSQEKGPESYNEQFF,TGTGCCAGCAGCCAAGAGAAAGGACCGGAGTCCTACAATGAGCAGTTCTTC
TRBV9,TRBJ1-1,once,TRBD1,CASSPAGGGSEAFF,TGTGCCAGCAGCCCCGCAGGGGGTGGGTCTGAAGCTTTCTTT
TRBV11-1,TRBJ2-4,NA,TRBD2,CASSGTSPDIQYF,TGTGCCAGCAGCGGGACTAGCCCGGACATTCAGTACTTC
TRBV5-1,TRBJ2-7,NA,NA,CASSRDTDSYEQYF,TGCGCCAGCAGTAGAGACACCGACTCCTACGAGCAGTACTTC
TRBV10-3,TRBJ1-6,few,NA,CASGDRDSPLHF,TGTGCCAGTGGGGACCGGGATTCACCCCTCCACTTT
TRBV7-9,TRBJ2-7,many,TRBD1,CASSPGQGASYEQYF,TGTGCCAGCAGCCCCGGGCAGGGGGCTTCCTACGAGCAGTACTTC
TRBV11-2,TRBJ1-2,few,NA,CASSLDNRIYGYTF,TGTGCCAGCAGCTTAGATAACAGGATCTATGGCTACACCTTC
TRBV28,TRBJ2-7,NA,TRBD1,CASSVAGTGGYEQYF,TGTGCCAGCAGTGTAGCCGGGACAGGGGGGTACGAGCAGTACTTC
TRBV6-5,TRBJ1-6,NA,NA,CASSSGRGGSPLHF,TGTGCCAGCAGTTCCGGCAGGGGAGGTTCACCCCTCCACTTT
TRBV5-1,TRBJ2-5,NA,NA,CASGEGQETQYF,TGCGCCAGTGGAGAAGGACAAGAGACCCAGTACTTC
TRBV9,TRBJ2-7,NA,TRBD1,CASSPTGQGPYEQYF,TGTGCCAGCAGCCCCACGGGACAGGGCCCTTACGAGCAGTACTTC
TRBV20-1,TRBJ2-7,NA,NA,CSAPRGFSYEQYF,TGCAGTGCTCCCCGGGGCTTCTCCTACGAGCAGTACTTC
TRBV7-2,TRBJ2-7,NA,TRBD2,CASSLGRTSGGVDEQYF,TGTGCCAGCAGCTTAGGTCGGACTAGCGGGGGGGTCGACGAGCAGTACTTC
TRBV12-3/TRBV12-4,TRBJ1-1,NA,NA,CASSFGATATEAFF,TGTGCCAGCAGTTTCGGGGCAACGGCCACTGAAGCTTTCTTT
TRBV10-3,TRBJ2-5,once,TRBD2,CAISGGSSGGETQYF,TGTGCCATCAGTGGAGGCTCTAGCGGGGGAGAGACCCAGTACTTC
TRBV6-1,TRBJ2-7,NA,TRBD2,CASSHLAGADNEQYF,TGTGCCAGCAGCCACCTAGCGGGGGCAGACAATGAGCAGTACTTC
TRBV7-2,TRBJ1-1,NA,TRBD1,CASSLHGTANTEAFF,TGTGCCAGCAGCCTCCACGGGACAGCGAACACTGAAGCTTTCTTT
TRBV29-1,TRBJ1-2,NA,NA,CSVERARVGTF,TGCAGCGTTGAAAGGGCCAGGGTTGGCACCTTC
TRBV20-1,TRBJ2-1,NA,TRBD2,CSAGRTSSYNEQFF,TGCAGTGCGGGCCGGACTAGCTCCTACAATGAGCAGTTCTTC
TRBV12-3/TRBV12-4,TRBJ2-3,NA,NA,CASKKRRGNADAQYF,TGTGCCAGCAAGAAGCGCAGGGGCAACGCAGATGCGCAGTATTTT
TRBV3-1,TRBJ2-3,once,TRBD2,CASSQAWDYNTDTQYF,TGTGCCAGCAGCCAAGCTTGGGACTATAACACAGATACGCAGTATTTT
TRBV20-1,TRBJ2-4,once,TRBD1,CSARESGTGGFIQYF,TGCAGTGCTAGAGAATCGGGGACAGGGGGGTTCATTCAGTACTTC
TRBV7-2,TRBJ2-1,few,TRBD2,CASSLAGAGDEQFF,TGTGCCAGCAGCCTAGCGGGGGCCGGGGATGAGCAGTTCTTC
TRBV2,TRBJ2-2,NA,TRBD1,CASSAGTGNTGELFF,TGTGCCAGCAGTGCCGGGACAGGGAACACCGGGGAGCTGTTTTTT
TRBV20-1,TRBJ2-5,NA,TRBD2,CSAASGGVGETQYF,TGCAGTGCTGCCAGCGGGGGGGTCGGTGAGACCCAGTACTTC
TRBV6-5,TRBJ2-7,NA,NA,CASSYQGMGGSYEQYF,TGTGCCAGCAGTTACCAGGGAATGGGGGGCTCCTACGAGCAGTACTTC
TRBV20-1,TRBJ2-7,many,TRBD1,CSAITGTGGYEQYF,TGCAGTGCTATCACCGGGACAGGGGGTTACGAGCAGTACTTC
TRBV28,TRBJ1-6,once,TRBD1,CASAPGQGVWNSPLHF,TGTGCCAGTGCCCCGGGACAGGGGGTCTGGAATTCACCCCTCCACTTT
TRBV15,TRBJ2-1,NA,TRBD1,CATRPGGPYNEQFF,TGTGCCACCAGGCCAGGGGGCCCCTACAATGAGCAGTTCTTC
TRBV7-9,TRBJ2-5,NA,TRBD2,CASSFISGVGETQYF,TGTGCCAGCAGCTTCATCAGCGGGGTTGGGGAGACCCAGTACTTC
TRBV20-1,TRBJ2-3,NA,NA,CSARHLFDTQYF,TGCAGTGCTAGACACCTTTTTGATACGCAGTATTTT
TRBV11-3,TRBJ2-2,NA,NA,CASSLGPLSGELFF,TGTGCCAGCAGCTTAGGTCCTCTCTCCGGGGAGCTGTTTTTT
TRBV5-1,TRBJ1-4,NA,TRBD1,CASSWTGGSGEKLFF,TGCGCCAGCAGCTGGACAGGGGGGTCGGGTGAAAAACTGTTTTTT
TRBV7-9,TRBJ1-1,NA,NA,CASSLVTGKSTEAFF,TGTGCCAGCAGCTTAGTCACAGGGAAGAGCACTGAAGCTTTCTTT
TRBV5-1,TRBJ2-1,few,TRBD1,CASNLGTEYNEQFF,TGCGCCAGCAACCTCGGGACAGAATACAATGAGCAGTTCTTC
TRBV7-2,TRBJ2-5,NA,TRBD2,CASSSSGARETQYF,TGTGCCAGCAGCTCTAGCGGGGCCCGGGAGACCCAGTACTTC